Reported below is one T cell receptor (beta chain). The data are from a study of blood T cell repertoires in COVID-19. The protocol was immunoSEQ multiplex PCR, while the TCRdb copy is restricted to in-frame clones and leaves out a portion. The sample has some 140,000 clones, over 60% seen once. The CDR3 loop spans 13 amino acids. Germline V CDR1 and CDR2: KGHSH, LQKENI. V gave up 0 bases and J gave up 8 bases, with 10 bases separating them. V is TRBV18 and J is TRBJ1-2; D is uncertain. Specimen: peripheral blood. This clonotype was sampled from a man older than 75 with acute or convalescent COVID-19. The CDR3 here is CASSPPGGGGYTF. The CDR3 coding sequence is TGTGCCAGCTCACCACCGGGTGGAGGAGGCTACACCTTC.